The 16 T cell receptor beta chains reported below all come from one sample, sequenced in a study of T-cell memory formation after mild COVID-19. TCRdb recomputed calls from the 5' RACE reads with MiXCR, one row per CDR3 protein. This table has about 430,000 distinct CDR3 sequences, less than 25% appearing once. The specimen was PBMCs or a T cell subset sorted from them (not recorded which). These receptors came from an adult woman who had mild COVID-19 (a few samples of this study predate the infection). Cell type and time point are not known.

In its sample, this clonotype was seen a few times. This rearrangement joins TRBV7-8 to TRBJ2-1, with 7 bases lining up with TRBD1. The CDR3 is 15 residues long. The trim removed 2 bases at V and 8 bases at J, leaving 9 bases unmatched. Looked up from germline, CDR1 is SGHVS and CDR2 is FQNEAQ. The CDR3 reads CASSLNTGAGDEQFF. CDR3 DNA: TGTGCCAGCAGCTTAAACACAGGGGCTGGTGATGAGCAGTTCTTC.

This sequence joins TRBV6-5 and TRBJ2-5, with D hard to call. This CDR3 spans 14 amino acids. V was shortened by 6 bases and J by 5 bases, with 16 bases between the two germline ends. The germline CDR1 and CDR2 sequences are MNHEY and SVGAGI. The CDR3 nucleotides read TGTGCCAGCAGGTCCCCCGCGCATCTCGAGACCCAGTACTTC. Translating it yields CASRSPAHLETQYF.

A few counts support this clonotype. The CDR3 protein is CASSPLAGAPTDTQYF. The CDR3 region has the DNA TGTGCCAGCAGTCCTCTAGCGGGGGCGCCCACAGATACGCAGTATTTT. The V gene is TRBV6-6, the J gene TRBJ2-3, with 10 bases identical to TRBD2. The CDR3 has 16 residues. The germline gives CDR1 MNHNY, CDR2 SVGAGI (reference sequence). After removal of 5 bases from V and 2 bases from J, the junction contained 7 bases not matched to a gene.

This clonotype turned up a few times. This rearrangement joins TRBV4-1 to TRBJ2-7; tentative D call: TRBD1 (6 bases). The germline gives CDR1 MGHRA, CDR2 YSYEKL. This CDR3 is 15 amino acids long. Trimming shortened V by 0 bases and J by 0 bases, and 9 bases separated the two germline ends. CDR3 protein: CASSQETGSSYEQYF. As DNA, the CDR3 is TGCGCCAGCAGCCAAGAAACAGGGAGCTCCTACGAGCAGTACTTC.

The count of this clonotype is one. The J gene is TRBJ2-1, the V gene TRBV7-9; 10 nucleotides match TRBD1. Germline lookup yields CDR1 SEHNR and CDR2 FQNEAQ (reference sequence). The CDR3 runs to 16 residues. V lost 5 bases and J lost 6; bases outside the gene matches: 10. CDR3 protein: CASSLGGTGVRNEQFF. The CDR3 DNA sequence: TGTGCCAGCAGCCTAGGTGGGACAGGGGTGCGCAATGAGCAGTTCTTC. Filled out from reference TRBV7-9 and TRBJ2-1, the complete variable domain reads DTGVSQNPRHKITKRGQNVTFRCDPISEHNRLYWYRQTLGQGPEFLTYFQNEAQLEKSRLLSDRFSAERPKGSFSTLEIQRTEQGDSAMYLCASSLGGTGVRNEQFFGPGTRLTVL.

This clonotype was seen a few times. This chain links TRBV19 with TRBJ1-1, with TRBD1 matching over 8 bases. The CDR3 extends over 13 amino acids. J lost 4 bases, V lost 8 bases, and 6 bases had no gene match. The V gene's germline CDR1 is LNHDA and CDR2 SQIVND (reference sequence). This CDR3 reads CASGAGTGTEAFF. CDR3 coding DNA: TGTGCCAGTGGGGCCGGGACAGGCACTGAAGCTTTCTTT.

About this clonotype: Germline and junction disagree at one end, which may indicate a read error. The chain combines TRBV12-3 or TRBV12-4 with TRBJ1-1; D ambiguous. This CDR3 spans 14 amino acids. The CDR3 DNA follows: TGTGCCAGCAGTCTAGCCCATGGGAACACTGAAGCTTTCTTT. This gives the protein CASSLAHGNTEAFF.

The rearrangement joins TRBV3-1 to TRBJ2-1; D assignment may be TRBD1 or TRBD2 (6 bases each). Trimming took 0 bases from V and 12 from J, leaving 18 bases between them. The germline gives CDR1 LGHDT, CDR2 YNNKEL (reference sequence). This CDR3 is 15 amino acids long. The CDR3, as DNA: TGTGCCAGCAGCCAAGACAGGGGAGGTACTCTTTCGCAGTTCTTC. Translated, it gives CASSQDRGGTLSQFF.

The chain combines TRBV11-2 with TRBJ1-2; the match to TRBD1 covers 7 bases. J was trimmed by 5 bases and V by 3 bases; bases with no gene match: 6. The CDR3 has 14 amino acids. Per germline, CDR1 SGHAT and CDR2 FQNNGV. CDR3 residues: CASSLAPGGYGYTF. CDR3 nucleotide sequence: TGTGCCAGCAGCTTGGCCCCAGGGGGGTATGGCTACACCTTC. The full variable domain, in which reference TRBV11-2 and TRBJ1-2 provide the parts outside the CDR3, is EAGVAQSPRYKIIEKRQSVAFWCNPISGHATLYWYQQILGQGPKLLIQFQNNGVVDDSQLPKDRFSAERLKGVDSTLKIQPAKLEDSAVYLCASSLAPGGYGYTFGSGTRLTVV.

This chain links TRBV10-3 with TRBJ1-2; 7 nucleotides agree with TRBD1. The V and J ends lost 3 bases and 2 bases, in that order; junction bases with no gene match: 6. Germline assignment: CDR1 ENHRY and CDR2 SYGVKD. The CDR3 is 15 amino acids. The CDR3 loop is CAISDGTADNYGYTF. The DNA for the CDR3 is TGTGCCATCAGTGATGGGACAGCCGACAACTATGGCTACACCTTC.

The chain recombines TRBV5-1 with TRBJ2-3; TRBD2 aligns across 9 bases. Germline trimming cut 1 base from V and 0 bases from J; bases unmatched to any gene: 3. The CDR3 runs to 16 residues. In germline, CDR1 is SGHRS, CDR2 YFSETQ. The CDR3 region has the DNA TGCGCCAGCAGCTTGTCTAGCGGGGTCAGCACAGATACGCAGTATTTT. Translation gives CASSLSSGVSTDTQYF.

The chain is built from TRBV5-1 and TRBJ2-1, with D possibly being TRBD1 (6 bases). The V and J ends lost 3 bases and 16 bases respectively, with 14 bases between them. The CDR3 has 11 residues. Germline CDR1 and CDR2: SGHRS and YFSETQ. CDR3 sequence: CASSSVTGTFF. CDR3 DNA: TGCGCCAGCAGCTCGGTGACAGGAACCTTCTTC. The full variable domain, its missing parts supplied by reference TRBV5-1 and TRBJ2-1, is KAGVTQTPRYLIKTRGQQVTLSCSPISGHRSVSWYQQTPGQGLQFLFEYFSETQRNKGNFPGRFSGRQFSNSRSEMNVSTLELGDSALYLCASSSVTGTFFGPGTRLTVL.

J is TRBJ1-4 and V is TRBV20-1; perhaps TRBD1 as D (5 bases). V lost 2 bases and J 3 bases, leaving 7 bases between the germline ends. Germline CDR1 is DFQATT and CDR2 is SNEGSKA (reference sequence). This CDR3 region has 13 residues. Here the CDR3 DNA reads TGCAGTGCTAGACAGGGTCCTAATGAAAAACTGTTTTTT. Protein: CSARQGPNEKLFF.

The rearrangement uses TRBV5-1 and TRBJ1-1, with D hard to call. The CDR3 has 14 residues. Trimming pared 4 bases from V and 4 bases from J, leaving 14 bases between. Germline V lookup: CDR1 SGHRS, CDR2 YFSETQ. The CDR3 loop reads CASSPSSSGTEAFF. The CDR3 nucleotides read TGCGCCAGCAGCCCCTCGTCTTCGGGCACTGAAGCTTTCTTT.

DNA for the CDR3: TGTGCCAGCAGCAGGTGGCGGGGTCCTCCGCTCCATGAGCAGTTCTTC. It is translated as CASSRWRGPPLHEQFF. The chain recombines TRBV21-1 with TRBJ2-1; the table's D call, TRBD2, was not checked against the DNA. TRBV21-1 is a pseudogene segment. The CDR3 has 16 amino acids.

V gene TRBV9 combines with J gene TRBJ1-4, with TRBD1 identical over 7 bases. The CDR3 has 15 residues. Germline V gene data show CDR1 as SGDLS and CDR2 as YYNGEE. J gave up 8 bases and V 3 bases, and 10 bases lay outside the gene matches. The DNA for the CDR3 is TGTGCCAGCAGCGCACAGACAGGGTTAGGGGAAAAACTGTTTTTT. As protein: CASSAQTGLGEKLFF.